This passage covers 25 T cell receptor beta chains from one sample sequenced in a study of T cell repertoires and HLA-DP antigens. TCRdb's copy holds only in-frame clones and misses some; the assay was immunoSEQ multiplex PCR. Among approximately 86,000 clones, approximately 86% were seen once, and the ten largest hold 1.7%. No cognate antigen is known for these TCRs. The sequenced material came from CD4+ T cells from PBMCs. These receptors were collected from a man aged 45-65 years in good health and CMV-seronegative.

The V gene is TRBV6-6, the J gene TRBJ2-7; D uncertain. This CDR3 spans 12 amino acids. Between the trimmed V and J ends, which lost 0 bases and 6 bases, there was a span of 6 bases. Germline V gene sequence: CDR1 MNHNY, CDR2 SVGAGI (reference sequence). The CDR3, as DNA: TGTGCCAGCAGTTACTCGAATGTCGAGCAGTACTTC. It is translated as CASSYSNVEQYF.

The rearrangement links TRBV7-2 to TRBJ2-3; no clear D. V was trimmed by 5 bases and J by 2 bases, leaving 5 bases between them. The CDR3 loop spans 12 amino acids. Germline CDR1 and CDR2: SGHTA and FQGNSA. CDR3 sequence (DNA): TGTGCCAGCAGCCGATACACAGATACGCAGTATTTT. Its translation is CASSRYTDTQYF.

This chain links TRBV6-5 with TRBJ1-1; D is unclear. The V and J ends lost 6 bases and 6 bases respectively, with 14 bases between them. The CDR3 sequence is 13 residues long. From germline, CDR1 is MNHEY and CDR2 SVGAGI. The CDR3 sequence is CASRSRRGAEAFF. CDR3 bases: TGTGCCAGCAGATCACGACGAGGAGCTGAAGCTTTCTTT.

The chain links TRBV6-1 to TRBJ1-6, with TRBD1 matching 7 bases. V was pared by 6 bases and J by 7 bases, with 6 bases of the junction left unmatched. The germline V gene encodes CDR1 MNHNS and CDR2 SASEGT. The CDR3 extends over 14 amino acids. The CDR3 sequence is CASRRDRINSPLHF. The CDR3 coding sequence is TGTGCCAGCAGAAGGGACAGAATCAATTCACCCCTCCACTTT.

V and J are TRBV5-1 and TRBJ2-1, with TRBD1 identical over 7 bases. With V trimmed by 0 bases and J by 0 bases, 9 bases remained unmatched. CDR1 and CDR2 from the germline V gene are SGHRS and YFSETQ. This CDR3 is built from 18 residues. In nucleotides, the CDR3 is TGCGCCAGCAGCTTGGCCTACCGAGCAGGGGGCTCCTACAATGAGCAGTTCTTC. This gives the protein CASSLAYRAGGSYNEQFF.

The V and J genes are TRBV7-2 and TRBJ2-5, with D tentatively TRBD2 (5 bases). Germline V CDR1 and CDR2: SGHTA, FQGNSA. V was pared by 2 bases and J by 5 bases, with 9 bases between. This CDR3 comprises 13 residues. CDR3 in amino acids: CASSLNPGETQYF. CDR3 bases: TGTGCCAGCAGCTTAAACCCGGGGGAGACCCAGTACTTC.

The chain carries TRBV30 and TRBJ2-3, with D possibly TRBD1 on 6 matching bases. The V and J ends lost 2 bases and 2 bases respectively, with 17 bases between them. CDR3 length equals 16 residues. Germline V lookup: CDR1 GTSNPN, CDR2 SVGIG (reference sequence). The CDR3: CAWSWPGQDVTDTQYF. In DNA form, the CDR3 reads TGTGCCTGGAGTTGGCCGGGACAAGATGTCACAGATACGCAGTATTTT.

The rearrangement links TRBV18 to TRBJ2-3, with unresolved D. V dropped 6 bases and J dropped 3 bases, with 10 bases sitting between them. Germline V CDR1 and CDR2: KGHSH, LQKENI. The CDR3 is made up of 13 amino acids. The CDR3 protein is CASSRASTDTQYF. The CDR3 region has the DNA TGTGCCAGCTCTCGCGCCTCGACAGATACGCAGTATTTT.

The V and J genes are TRBV7-9 and TRBJ2-7; no clear D. V was clipped by 10 bases and J by 4 bases, with 17 bases between them. The V gene's germline CDR1 is SEHNR and CDR2 FQNEAQ (reference sequence). The length of the CDR3 is 13 residues. DNA for the CDR3: TGTGCCATCTCGGTGGCGGCCTCTTACGAGCAGTACTTC. This sequence encodes CAISVAASYEQYF. The complete variable domain, with remaining parts taken from reference TRBV7-9 and TRBJ2-7, reads DTGVSQNPRHKITKRGQNVTFRCDPISEHNRLYWYRQTLGQGPEFLTYFQNEAQLEKSRLLSDRFSAERPKGSFSTLEIQRTEQGDSAMYLCAISVAASYEQYFGPGTRLTVT.

The V gene is TRBV7-8, the J gene TRBJ1-1; unclear D gene. V dropped 1 base and J dropped 1 base, with 7 bases sitting between them. This CDR3 is built from 14 residues. CDR1 and CDR2 from the germline V gene are SGHVS and FQNEAQ. The CDR3 loop is CASSLVGGNTEAFF. For the CDR3, the DNA is TGTGCCAGCAGCTTAGTAGGTGGGAACACTGAAGCTTTCTTT.

The table lists this clone with a count of one. CDR3 nucleotide sequence: TGTGCCAGCAGCCGCGGCCCCCAAGCGGAAGAGACCCAGTACTTC. Its translation: CASSRGPQAEETQYF. This chain uses TRBV5-4 with TRBJ2-5; weak D call: TRBD2 (5 bases). CDR1 is SGHNT, CDR2 YYREEE, per germline (reference sequence). The V end was cut by 4 bases, the J end by 3 bases, with 16 bases between. The CDR3 spans 15 residues.

This chain connects TRBV4-1 to TRBJ2-1; 8 positions match TRBD2. CDR3 length: 16 amino acids. Germline CDR1 MGHRA, CDR2 YSYEKL. With 1 base clipped from V and 1 base from J, the junction kept 3 bases outside the gene matches. CDR3 sequence: CASSQALAVSYNEQFF. The CDR3 DNA sequence: TGCGCCAGCAGCCAAGCACTAGCGGTATCCTACAATGAGCAGTTCTTC.

This clone was counted between two and nine times. The chain recombines TRBV15 with TRBJ1-3; no clear D gene. The V gene's germline CDR1 is LNHNV and CDR2 YYDKDF (reference sequence). Deletions cut 3 bases from V and 4 bases from J, with 22 bases between. The CDR3 runs 18 residues. The DNA of the CDR3 is TGTGCCACCAGCAGGGGAAAGATGTCACTTGCTCTGGGAAACACCATATATTTT. Encoded protein: CATSRGKMSLALGNTIYF.

The rearrangement joins TRBV11-2 to TRBJ1-1; D might be TRBD1 (5 bases). Germline CDR1 is SGHAT and CDR2 is FQNNGV. This CDR3 contains 14 residues. V was trimmed by 7 bases and J by 5 bases, leaving 17 bases between them. For the CDR3, the DNA is TGTGCCAGCATTCGAGACAGATCGAGGACTGAAGCTTTCTTT. This encodes CASIRDRSRTEAFF.

The chain couples TRBV21-1 to TRBJ2-1; the D call TRBD2 from the table was never checked on the DNA. TRBV21-1 is recorded as a pseudogene. This CDR3 contains 15 residues. CDR3 sequence (DNA): TGTGCCAGCAGGCGGCGCCTAGCGGGAGTCAATGAGCAGTTCTTC. Translation: CASRRRLAGVNEQFF.

V gene TRBV9 combines with J gene TRBJ1-1; a weak D match, TRBD1 (6 bases). Trimming pared 0 bases from V and 1 base from J, leaving 10 bases between. CDR1 is SGDLS, CDR2 YYNGEE, per germline. This CDR3 has 15 residues. The CDR3 region has the DNA TGTGCCAGCAGCGTAGGGGTGGGGGCGAACACTGAAGCTTTCTTT. Translating it yields CASSVGVGANTEAFF.

CDR3 sequence: CASSGLGNTIYF. The CDR3 DNA sequence: TGTGCCAGCAGTGGTCTCGGAAACACCATATATTTT. The chain couples TRBV2 to TRBJ1-3; D uncertain. CDR3 length equals 12 residues. The germline gives CDR1 SNHLY, CDR2 FYNNEI. V lost 4 bases, J lost 4 bases, and 5 bases lay in between.

The chain employs TRBV18 and TRBJ2-2; D uncertain. The CDR3 is 16 amino acids. Trimming removed 2 bases at V and 3 bases at J, with 13 bases between. Germline V CDR1 and CDR2: KGHSH, LQKENI. This chain's CDR3 is CASSPSSAGDTGELFF. CDR3 in DNA: TGTGCCAGCTCACCATCCTCAGCTGGGGACACCGGGGAGCTGTTTTTT.

The rearrangement links TRBV7-2 to TRBJ2-2; D remains unclear. Trimming removed 3 bases at V and 3 bases at J, with 11 bases between. This CDR3 region has 15 residues. The germline CDR1 and CDR2 sequences are SGHTA and FQGNSA. Here the CDR3 reads CASSFKGRDTGELFF. In DNA form, the CDR3 reads TGTGCCAGCAGCTTCAAGGGAAGAGACACCGGGGAGCTGTTTTTT.

The rearrangement links TRBV27 to TRBJ1-5, with TRBD1 identical over 11 bases. This CDR3 is 22 amino acids long. Trimming at V came to 8 bases and at J to 3 bases, leaving 27 bases not matched to a gene. Germline V gene data show CDR1 as MNHEY and CDR2 as SMNVEV (reference sequence). The DNA of the CDR3 is TGTGCCAGCGCTAGCAATTACGGGACAGGGGGAACCCCGAAAAATGACAATCAGCCCCAGCATTTT. This codes for CASASNYGTGGTPKNDNQPQHF.

In this sample, this clone turned up once. The J gene is TRBJ1-3, the V gene TRBV30, with TRBD1 matching over 7 bases. The junction had 0 bases not matched to a gene; V was cut back by 1 base and J by 0 bases. Germline V gene lookup returns CDR1 GTSNPN and CDR2 SVGIG (reference sequence). The CDR3 extends over 14 amino acids. DNA of the CDR3: TGTGCCTGGAGTGGGACAGGCTCTGGAAACACCATATATTTT. This translates into CAWSGTGSGNTIYF.

This chain's CDR3 is CASQPGAHEKLFF. Written as DNA, the CDR3 is TGTGCCAGCCAACCCGGGGCCCATGAAAAACTGTTTTTT. The V call is TRBV19, the J call TRBJ1-4; D may be TRBD1 (5 bases). V dropped 9 bases and J dropped 6 bases, with 14 bases sitting between them. CDR3 length: 13 residues. Germline lookup yields CDR1 LNHDA and CDR2 SQIVND (reference sequence).

The chain couples TRBV7-2 to TRBJ1-3; D ambiguous. Germline V gene lookup returns CDR1 SGHTA and CDR2 FQGNSA. This CDR3 contains 15 residues. With 4 bases removed from V and 4 bases from J, the gap between germline ends came to 14 bases. CDR3 DNA sequence: TGTGCCAGCAGCTCACGTCTTCTGGTCGGAAACACCATATATTTT. This translates into CASSSRLLVGNTIYF. The entire variable domain, with the rest obtained from reference TRBV7-2 and TRBJ1-3, is as follows: GAGVSQSPSNKVTEKGKDVELRCDPISGHTALYWYRQSLGQGLEFLIYFQGNSAPDKSGLPSDRFSAERTGGSVSTLTIQRTQQEDSAVYLCASSSRLLVGNTIYFGEGSWLTVV.

J is TRBJ2-1 and V is TRBV30, with TRBD2 as a possible D gene (6 bases). This CDR3 has 16 amino acids. Per germline, CDR1 GTSNPN and CDR2 SVGIG (reference sequence). V was shortened by 5 bases and J by 3 bases, with 20 bases between the two germline ends. CDR3 residues: CAWRNSGTLVYNEQFF. The DNA for the CDR3 is TGTGCCTGGCGCAATTCCGGGACTCTCGTCTACAATGAGCAGTTCTTC.

The chain couples TRBV6-6 to TRBJ1-1, with D possibly matching TRBD1 (5 bases). The CDR3 spans 13 residues. The V end was cut by 5 bases, the J end by 2 bases, with 9 bases between. CDR1 is MNHNY, CDR2 SVGAGI, per germline (reference sequence). CDR3 DNA sequence: TGTGCCAGCAGTCACCAGGGAAACACTGAAGCTTTCTTT. This gives the protein CASSHQGNTEAFF.